A selection of T cell receptor beta chains follows, all from one sample in a study of radiation and T cells in renal cell carcinoma. The table came from immunoSEQ multiplex PCR; TCRdb's copy has only in-frame clones and leaves some out. The data hold about 95,000 clones, with 86% observed a single time. The sample in question was blood, obtained from a patient whose treatment included radiotherapy and nephrectomy. The origin of the receptors is a man aged 50 or older with renal cell carcinoma. The CDR3 runs from the conserved cysteine through the conserved F or W.

TRBJ1-6	TRBV4-1	CASSRATQAYNSPLHF
TRBJ2-7	TRBV27	CASSRAQGAYEQYF
TRBJ2-7	TRBV30	CASRKGGVDAYEQYF
TRBJ2-7	TRBV5-5	CASSPGLGGSSYEQYF
TRBJ1-1	TRBV9	CASSPVTTNTEAFF
TRBJ1-2	TRBV9	CASSEWGGDYGYTF
TRBJ1-4	TRBV5-8	CASRFSWAENEKLFF
TRBJ2-7	TRBV28	CASSLTGVSEQYF
TRBJ2-7	TRBV15	CATSTQAGAVREQYF
TRBJ1-5	TRBV19	CASSRQGNQPQHF
TRBJ2-7	TRBV4-3	CASSPGTGKGYEQYF
TRBJ1-3	TRBV4-1	CASSQQGWYGNTIYF
TRBJ1-1	TRBV11-3	CASSLGVNTEAFF
TRBJ2-3	TRBV10-3	CAISESTRELPDTQYF
TRBJ2-7	TRBV7-8	CASSPVQAVLSYEQYF
TRBJ2-6	TRBV7-6	CASSLAGAGANVLTF
TRBJ1-2	TRBV5-5	CASSLDGNYGYTF
TRBJ2-5	TRBV5-1	CASSLAPASGRQETQYF
TRBJ1-2	TRBV19	CASNVGDRYGYTF
TRBJ1-6	TRBV5-1	CASREGQGNSPLHF
TRBJ1-6	TRBV13	CASTSLDSSSPLHF
TRBJ1-2	TRBV5-1	CASSLAGDGYTF
TRBJ2-7	TRBV28	CASRHDRGTNYEQYF
TRBJ2-1	TRBV27	CASSFFSYNEQFF
TRBJ2-3	TRBV9	CASSVDGKGTDTQYF
TRBJ1-4	TRBV10-3	CAISESFGTVNEKLFF
TRBJ2-1	TRBV10-3	CATVREGNEQFF
TRBJ1-5	TRBV4-3	CASSQEWPLDHYSNQPQHF
TRBJ1-2	TRBV6-4	CASSPQGFHHGYTF
TRBJ1-4	TRBV7-2	CASSLTTVNEKLFF
TRBJ2-7	TRBV2	CASSASEPYEQYF
TRBJ2-1	TRBV5-4	CASSLGLAGGRVEQFF
TRBJ2-3	TRBV9	CASSRGHTDTQYF
TRBJ2-7	TRBV2	CASSEAASNYEQYF
TRBJ1-3	TRBV7-9	CASSYRVSSGNTIYF
TRBJ1-1	TRBV29-1	CSAFNRMNTEAFF
TRBJ2-1	TRBV4-2	CASSQDKGGEQFF
TRBJ1-5	TRBV7-4	CASRYRLENTHAPQHF
TRBJ2-3	TRBV12-5	CASGLGAGLGTDTQYF
TRBJ1-1	TRBV6-5	CASSYPGTGGKAFF
TRBJ1-6	TRBV2	CARTDRSSYNSPLHF
TRBJ1-1	TRBV5-4	CASSLSLNTEAFF
TRBJ2-2	TRBV7-9	CASSFRAGGTDTGELFF
TRBJ1-1	TRBV5-1	CASSLQGMNTEAFF
TRBJ1-1	TRBV5-6	CASSQPTAGKTEAFF
TRBJ2-3	TRBV7-6	CASSLYIASTDTQYF
TRBJ1-5	TRBV25-1	CASSDTGSNQPQHF
TRBJ2-5	TRBV5-5	CASSPALHRLGTGPQETQYF
TRBJ1-4	TRBV4-1	CASSPPATREKLFF
TRBJ1-2	TRBV9	CASSVDPTGQNYGYTF
TRBJ2-1	TRBV4-2	CASSQGFVGGLHDEQFF
TRBJ2-3	TRBV7-2	CASSPVAREDTQYF
TRBJ2-1	TRBV27	CASSFGLAEYNEQFF
TRBJ2-7	TRBV4-1	CASSYSGGDYEQYF
TRBJ1-4	TRBV28	CASRRQPTREKLFF
TRBJ1-5	TRBV10-2	CASSEGQVQPQHF
TRBJ2-7	TRBV18	CASSRGLAGLLLEQYF
TRBJ1-5	TRBV19	CASSIGRGSNQPQHF
TRBJ2-1	TRBV9	CASSKGASASSYNEQFF